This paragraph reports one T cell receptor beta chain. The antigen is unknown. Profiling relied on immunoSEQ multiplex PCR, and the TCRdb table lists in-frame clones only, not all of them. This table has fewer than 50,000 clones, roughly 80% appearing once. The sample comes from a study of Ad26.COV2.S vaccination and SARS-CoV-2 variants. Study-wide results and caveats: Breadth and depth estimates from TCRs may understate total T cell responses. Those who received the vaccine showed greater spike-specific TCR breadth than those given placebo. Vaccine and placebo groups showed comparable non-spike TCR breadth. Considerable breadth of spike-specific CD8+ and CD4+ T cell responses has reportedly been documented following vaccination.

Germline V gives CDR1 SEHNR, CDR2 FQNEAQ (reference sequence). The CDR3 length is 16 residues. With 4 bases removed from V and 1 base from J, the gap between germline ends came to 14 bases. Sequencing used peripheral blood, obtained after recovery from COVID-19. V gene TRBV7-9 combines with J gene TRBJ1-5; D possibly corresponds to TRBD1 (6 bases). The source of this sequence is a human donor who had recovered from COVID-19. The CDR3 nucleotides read TGTGCCAGCAGCTCCTACAGGGAGGGAAGCAATCAGCCCCAGCATTTT. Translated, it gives CASSSYREGSNQPQHF.